This T cell receptor beta chain was found in a study of identifying expanded T cells in peripheral blood. Study outcomes and limitations: Differentially abundant clones: around 1.2 between replicates, 16.4 at roughly 13 days, less than 20 at four. Across healthy donors, higher total template counts meant significantly greater approximately two-week count variance.

Healthy donors had no documented immune events, such as infections, while sampled. The repertoire was sequenced with immunoSEQ multiplex PCR; TCRdb's copy has only in-frame clones and lacks some. The table has around 100,000 clones, approximately 88% seen once. About this clone itself: Antigen specificity is unknown.

The length of the CDR3 is 13 residues. With 4 bases removed from V and 2 bases from J, the gap between germline ends came to 9 bases. Germline loops: CDR1 SGHKS, CDR2 YYEKEE (reference sequence). The chain joins TRBV5-5 to TRBJ1-1, with D perhaps matching TRBD1 (6 bases). The TCR sequence derives from a person aged 18 to 75 in good health. The sample consisted of blood. The CDR3 coding sequence is TGTGCCAGCAGCGGACAGAGTAACACTGAAGCTTTCTTT. Translation gives CASSGQSNTEAFF.